This TCR beta chain was recovered during a study of blood T cell repertoires in COVID-19. Study in general: Acute and convalescent COVID-19 samples came from the United States, Italy and Spain.

In the authors' workflow: Estimation of nucleated cell counts relied on the amplification of reference gene primers. Using immunoSEQ multiplex PCR, the repertoire was profiled, and TCRdb retains in-frame clones only, with some absent. V and J calls and clone size come straight from that table; D and trimming were deduced from the DNA. The table includes hundreds of thousands of clones, approximately 85% detected once. The CDR3 totals 16 residues. CDR1 and CDR2 (germline): SEHNR, FQNEAQ (reference sequence). The junction had 8 bases not matched to a gene; V was cut back by 0 bases and J by 7 bases. Cohort allocation depended upon clinical history that participants reported.

The source is a woman aged 50 to 60 who had recovered from COVID-19. The chain couples TRBV7-9 to TRBJ1-4, with 7 bases fitting TRBD1. Sequenced: PBMCs or T cells enriched from blood (not recorded which). CDR3 sequence reads: CASSLAGARGTEKLFF. CDR3 DNA sequence: TGTGCCAGCAGCTTAGCCGGTGCCAGGGGGACTGAAAAACTGTTTTTT.